This TCR beta chain was observed in a study of blood T cells in healthy people across ages. The extraction recovered at least 6 micrograms of total RNA per sample. The germline CDR1 and CDR2 sequences are MDHEN and SYDVKM. The length of the CDR3 is 11 residues. The V and J ends lost 5 bases and 12 bases respectively, with 11 bases between them. Primers used in a second PCR of roughly 6 to 11 cycles were a sample-barcoded 5' primer and a J-beta primer mix. A single record per CDR3 protein comes from TCRdb applying MiXCR to the 5' RACE reads. Of about 750,000 distinct CDR3 sequences listed, about 48% are singletons.

The sequencing sample was made of blood. The source is a man of 80 years or more in good health. This rearrangement joins TRBV28 to TRBJ2-1, with D possibly TRBD2 on 6 matching bases. CDR3 region: CASSGGPGQFF. DNA of the CDR3: TGTGCCAGCAGTGGAGGGCCTGGGCAGTTCTTC.